Given below is one TCR beta chain in context. This entry comes from a study of T cell changes during pregnancy in multiple sclerosis. The table came from immunoSEQ multiplex PCR; TCRdb's copy has only in-frame clones and leaves some out. This sample yields about 38,000 clones, of which approximately 90% are seen a single time; 5.5% to 7.5% belongs to the top ten. This TCR came from a female donor with multiple sclerosis, enrolled in a pregnancy study. Here the sequenced sample was CD8+ T cells from peripheral blood mononuclear cells, taken in the third trimester of pregnancy.

The CDR3 loop is CASSRGGSGGTEAFF. The CDR3 DNA sequence: TGTGCCAGCAGCCGTGGGGGTAGCGGAGGGACTGAAGCTTTCTTT. V gene TRBV9 combines with J gene TRBJ1-1; perhaps TRBD1 as D (5 bases). From germline, CDR1 is SGDLS and CDR2 YYNGEE. V was shortened by 4 bases and J by 5 bases, with 18 bases between the two germline ends. The CDR3 length is 15 residues.